The 24 T cell receptor beta chains below were found in one sample sequenced in a study of blood T cells in healthy people across ages. Through a sample-barcoded 5' primer and a J-beta primer mix, a second PCR was run for roughly 7 to 12 cycles. Via MiXCR, TCRdb re-called the 5' RACE reads, giving one row per CDR3 protein. Of 630,000 or so distinct CDR3 sequences detected, about 34% appear once; the ten largest clones hold 15%. The sequencing input was blood. The receptors shown here come from a woman of 80 years or more in good health.

This clonotype was found a few times. This rearrangement joins TRBV6-5 to TRBJ2-7; D may match TRBD1 or TRBD2 (5 bases each). Looked up from germline, CDR1 is MNHEY and CDR2 is SVGAGI. Trimming left V 7 bases short and J 2 bases short, with 15 bases between. CDR3 length: 14 amino acids. The DNA of the CDR3 is TGTGCCAGCAAACAGTCAGGGACCCCCTACGAGCAGTACTTC. Its protein product is CASKQSGTPYEQYF.

This clonotype occurred many times. V usage is TRBV5-1 and J usage is TRBJ2-3; 7 nucleotides match TRBD1. J gave up 6 bases and V 4 bases, and 14 bases lay outside the gene matches. Germline lookup yields CDR1 SGHRS and CDR2 YFSETQ. This CDR3 comprises 16 residues. The CDR3 DNA follows: TGCGCCAGCAGCCCCGAAAAGACAGGGACGGGGGATACGCAGTATTTT. Translation: CASSPEKTGTGDTQYF.

In the case of this clonotype: Just one base apart from a much larger clone, this may be a read error. This chain connects TRBV19 to TRBJ2-5; D is ambiguous. Near its end, the DNA agrees better with TRBJ2-4, so the J call may be wrong. CDR1 LNHDA and CDR2 SQIVND come from the germline V gene (reference sequence). This CDR3 region has 11 residues. Here the CDR3 reads CARSIGNIQYF. The CDR3 region has the DNA TGTGCCAGGAGTATCGGAAACATTCAGTACTTC.

This clonotype was detected many times. J is TRBJ2-1 and V is TRBV5-6, with D hard to call. CDR1 is SGHDT and CDR2 is YYEEEE in the germline V gene. The V end was cut by 2 bases, the J end by 0 bases, with 9 bases between. The CDR3 consists of 15 residues. CDR3 amino acids: CASSFIIGSYNEQFF. The CDR3 nucleotides are TGTGCCAGCAGCTTTATCATCGGCTCCTACAATGAGCAGTTCTTC.

This clonotype has more than one count but fewer than ten. The chain carries TRBV5-1 and TRBJ2-3; TRBD1 is a possible D gene (6 bases). This CDR3 has 17 amino acids. Germline V gene lookup returns CDR1 SGHRS and CDR2 YFSETQ. Trimming cost V 4 bases and J 1 base, with 19 bases left between them. The DNA for the CDR3 is TGCGCCAGCAGCCCCGGAGACAGGATCCTTGGCACAGATACGCAGTATTTT. Its translation: CASSPGDRILGTDTQYF.

In the case of this clonotype: Being one base from a much bigger clone, this may be a read error. The chain is built from TRBV15 and TRBJ2-5; 10 bases line up with TRBD1. The CDR3 has 14 amino acids. The V segment lost 4 bases and the J segment 11 bases; nucleotides outside the gene matches: 10. Germline CDR1 and CDR2: LNHNV and YYDKDF (reference sequence). CDR3 DNA: TGTGCCACCAGCACGGACAGGGGGAGGAATGAGCAGTACTTC. Encoded protein: CATSTDRGRNEQYF.

This clonotype turned up a few times. The chain has TRBV20-1 and TRBJ2-2, with TRBD1 matching 9 bases. This CDR3 comprises 16 residues. J was trimmed by 1 base and V by 1 base; bases with no gene match: 4. The germline gives CDR1 DFQATT, CDR2 SNEGSKA (reference sequence). This chain's CDR3 is CSARVPGQGNTGELFF. The CDR3 coding sequence is TGCAGTGCTAGAGTCCCGGGACAGGGGAACACCGGGGAGCTGTTTTTT.

This chain joins TRBV7-2 and TRBJ2-7, with D hard to call. With 6 bases removed from V and 0 bases from J, the gap between germline ends came to 9 bases. CDR1 is SGHTA and CDR2 is FQGNSA in the germline V gene. The CDR3 has 13 residues. In DNA, the CDR3 is TGTGCCAGCAGGTCCGCCAGCTCCTACGAGCAGTACTTC. Translated: CASRSASSYEQYF. Drawing the rest from reference TRBV7-2 and TRBJ2-7, the complete variable domain is GAGVSQSPSNKVTEKGKDVELRCDPISGHTALYWYRQSLGQGLEFLIYFQGNSAPDKSGLPSDRFSAERTGGSVSTLTIQRTQQEDSAVYLCASRSASSYEQYFGPGTRLTVT.

In its sample, this clonotype was seen many times. The V gene is TRBV20-1, the J gene TRBJ2-7; 7 positions agree with TRBD2. Germline V CDR1 and CDR2: DFQATT, SNEGSKA (reference sequence). The CDR3 has 16 amino acids. V lost 2 bases, J lost 0 bases, and 10 bases stayed unmatched. CDR3 sequence (DNA): TGCAGTGCTAGACACGGGGGAGGGGAGCGCTCCTACGAGCAGTACTTC. Residues: CSARHGGGERSYEQYF.

This clonotype was observed many times. J is TRBJ2-7 and V is TRBV29-1; no firm D call. The CDR3 runs to 15 residues. Trimming removed 3 bases from V and 2 bases from J, with 17 bases in between. Per the germline V gene, CDR1 is SQVTM and CDR2 is ANQGSEA. CDR3 in amino acids: CSVDKRRGSTYEQYF. The DNA of the CDR3 is TGCAGCGTTGATAAAAGGAGAGGCAGCACCTACGAGCAGTACTTC.

This clonotype came up a few times. It may be a read error: a sequence one base away is much more abundant. The chain couples TRBV6-2 or TRBV6-3 to TRBJ2-7, with TRBD2 matching over 13 bases. Germline lookup yields CDR1 MNHEY and CDR2 SVGEGT. The CDR3 consists of 18 residues. V shed 8 bases, J shed 7 bases, and the junction held 20 bases outside the gene matches. The CDR3 bases are TGTGCCAGCGGATTGACTAGCGGGGGGTCGAGCTCCTACAATGAGCAGTACTTC. Translated, it gives CASGLTSGGSSSYNEQYF.

J is TRBJ1-4 and V is TRBV7-9; the D gene is possibly TRBD1 (5 bases). Germline CDR1 reads SEHNR; CDR2 reads FQNEAQ (reference sequence). V lost 0 bases, J lost 5 bases, and 10 bases lay in between. This CDR3 region has 15 residues. CDR3 protein: CASSLAAGQNEKLFF. The CDR3 DNA reads as TGTGCCAGCAGCTTAGCTGCCGGACAAAATGAAAAACTGTTTTTT.

This clonotype was counted at least ten times. The CDR3 loop is CATHRTSDVLGYNEQFF. The CDR3 DNA follows: TGTGCCACGCACCGGACTAGCGATGTACTAGGCTACAATGAGCAGTTCTTC. This chain uses TRBV6-2 or TRBV6-3 with TRBJ2-1; 9 bases line up with TRBD2. Germline V gene sequence: CDR1 MNHEY, CDR2 SVGEGT. The CDR3 runs to 17 residues. V lost 10 bases to trimming and J lost 3 bases; unmatched junction nucleotides: 16.

The chain combines TRBV18 with TRBJ1-5; D is uncertain. Germline V gene data show CDR1 as KGHSH and CDR2 as LQKENI. The CDR3 extends over 16 amino acids. Trimming shortened V by 0 bases and J by 1 base, and 10 bases separated the two germline ends. CDR3: CASSPPGKGSNQPQHF. CDR3 coding DNA: TGTGCCAGCTCACCACCCGGGAAGGGAAGCAATCAGCCCCAGCATTTT.

This chain uses TRBV5-1 with TRBJ1-1, with a possible D match to TRBD1 (5 bases). Germline-derived CDR1 and CDR2 are SGHRS and YFSETQ. The CDR3 totals 14 residues. Deletions cut 0 bases from V and 6 bases from J, with 12 bases between. CDR3 residues: CASSLASRAPEAFF. In DNA form, the CDR3 reads TGCGCCAGCAGCTTGGCCAGCAGGGCCCCTGAAGCTTTCTTT.

This clonotype showed up many times. The chain is built from TRBV12-3 or TRBV12-4 and TRBJ1-6, with no clear D. The CDR3 loop spans 16 amino acids. Trimming pared 0 bases from V and 0 bases from J, leaving 6 bases between. CDR3 nucleotide sequence: TGTGCCAGCAGTTTAGCCGGGAGCTCCTATAATTCACCCCTCCACTTT. This sequence encodes CASSLAGSSYNSPLHF.

V usage is TRBV5-1 and J usage is TRBJ2-1; the match to TRBD1 covers 8 bases. Germline CDR1 and CDR2: SGHRS and YFSETQ. With V trimmed by 4 bases and J by 3 bases, 6 bases remained unmatched. The CDR3 runs 15 residues. CDR3 nucleotide sequence: TGCGCCAGCAGCGAGACAGGGGCGAGCTACAATGAGCAGTTCTTC. This sequence encodes CASSETGASYNEQFF. The full variable domain, in which reference TRBV5-1 and TRBJ2-1 provide the parts outside the CDR3, is KAGVTQTPRYLIKTRGQQVTLSCSPISGHRSVSWYQQTPGQGLQFLFEYFSETQRNKGNFPGRFSGRQFSNSRSEMNVSTLELGDSALYLCASSETGASYNEQFFGPGTRLTVL.

This clonotype was seen at least ten times. The rearrangement uses TRBV29-1 and TRBJ2-7, with D unclear. The CDR3 runs to 12 residues. Germline CDR1 SQVTM, CDR2 ANQGSEA. The V and J ends lost 4 bases and 3 bases respectively, with 10 bases between them. The CDR3 DNA sequence: TGCAGCGTTGTGCTCATTGACTACGAGCAGTACTTC. It translates to CSVVLIDYEQYF.

This clonotype came up many times. This chain links TRBV21-1 with TRBJ1-1; the table assigns TRBD1, which was not confirmed against the DNA. TRBV21-1 is annotated as a pseudogene. CDR3 length equals 17 residues. The chain's CDR3 is CASSKPSRTGRSTEAFF. The CDR3, as DNA: TGTGCCAGCAGCAAACCCTCCCGGACAGGGAGGTCGACTGAAGCTTTCTTT.

This clonotype turned up a few times. The junction does not match germline at one end; this may be a read error. The genes are TRBV3-1 and TRBJ1-5, with 12 bases matching TRBD1. The germline V gene has CDR1 LGHDT and CDR2 YNNKEL (reference sequence). There are 15 residues in the CDR3. CDR3: CASSRGTGGKQPQHF. CDR3 DNA: TGTGCCAGCAGCCGAGGGACAGGGGGCAAGCAGCCCCAGCATTTT.

This clonotype was seen ten or more times. V and J are TRBV5-1 and TRBJ2-3; D remains ambiguous. V was pared by 5 bases and J by 0 bases, with 16 bases between. The CDR3 is made up of 16 amino acids. Germline assignment: CDR1 SGHRS and CDR2 YFSETQ. The CDR3 nucleotides are TGCGCCAGCAGGTGGGCGGTTGGTTCAAGCACAGATACGCAGTATTTT. This codes for CASRWAVGSSTDTQYF.

This clonotype was counted at least ten times. The V and J genes are TRBV6-1 and TRBJ2-5; either TRBD1 or TRBD2 may supply D (6 bases each). This CDR3 spans 15 amino acids. CDR1 and CDR2 (germline): MNHNS, SASEGT. V was clipped by 5 bases and J by 2 bases, with 15 bases between them. This chain's CDR3 is CASSRGGRLQETQYF. CDR3 sequence (DNA): TGTGCCAGCAGTCGAGGGGGGCGGTTACAAGAGACCCAGTACTTC.

The rearrangement uses TRBV4-2 and TRBJ2-7; TRBD1 agrees at 7 bases. The CDR3 is made up of 14 amino acids. V was pared by 4 bases and J by 4 bases, with 7 bases of the junction left unmatched. Per germline, CDR1 LGHNA and CDR2 YNFKEQ. CDR3 region: CASSPSDRAYEQYF. The CDR3 DNA reads as TGTGCCAGCAGCCCTAGTGACAGGGCGTACGAGCAGTACTTC.

The gene calls are TRBV29-1 and TRBJ1-2; maybe TRBD1 (6 bases). CDR3 length: 12 amino acids. Per germline, CDR1 SQVTM and CDR2 ANQGSEA. V dropped 7 bases and J dropped 6 bases, with 15 bases sitting between them. The CDR3 here is CSGGDRTHGYTF. The CDR3 DNA reads as TGCAGCGGCGGAGACAGGACCCATGGCTACACCTTC.